This T cell receptor (beta chain) appears in the sequencing data of a study of T cells in Graves' hyperthyroidism and ophthalmopathy. Study summary: Any treatment followed the collection of peripheral blood at initial diagnosis. Whole-study results and caveats: Ophthalmopathy got predicted by the model a median roughly 6.1 months before its onset.

Using RNA transcripts as the source, TCR beta CDR3 regions were amplified. A first-round RT-PCR of the TCR CDR3 used the HTBI primer set. One entry per CDR3 protein results from TCRdb running MiXCR on the multiplex PCR reads. The sample lists hundreds of thousands of distinct CDR3 sequences; roughly 14% were seen once. Disease lasting under 3 months, a NOSPECS grade of at least 4, and a Clinical Activity Score of at least 3 were features of the ophthalmopathy patients. Diagnoses were established using clinical symptoms, serum thyroxine and TRAb, thyroid ultrasound and orbital computed tomography. Germline CDR1 is SNHLY and CDR2 is FYNNEI. The CDR3 runs 10 residues. This clonotype was recorded many times. Its antigen is as yet unknown. The germline gene is not matched at one end of the junction; a read error may be the cause.

The rearrangement joins TRBV2 to TRBJ2-5; D unresolved. The material sequenced was blood. The sequence was collected from a woman in her thirties or forties with Graves' ophthalmopathy. For the CDR3, the DNA is TGTGCCAGCAGGGAAGAGACCCAGTACTTC. Its translation: CASREETQYF.